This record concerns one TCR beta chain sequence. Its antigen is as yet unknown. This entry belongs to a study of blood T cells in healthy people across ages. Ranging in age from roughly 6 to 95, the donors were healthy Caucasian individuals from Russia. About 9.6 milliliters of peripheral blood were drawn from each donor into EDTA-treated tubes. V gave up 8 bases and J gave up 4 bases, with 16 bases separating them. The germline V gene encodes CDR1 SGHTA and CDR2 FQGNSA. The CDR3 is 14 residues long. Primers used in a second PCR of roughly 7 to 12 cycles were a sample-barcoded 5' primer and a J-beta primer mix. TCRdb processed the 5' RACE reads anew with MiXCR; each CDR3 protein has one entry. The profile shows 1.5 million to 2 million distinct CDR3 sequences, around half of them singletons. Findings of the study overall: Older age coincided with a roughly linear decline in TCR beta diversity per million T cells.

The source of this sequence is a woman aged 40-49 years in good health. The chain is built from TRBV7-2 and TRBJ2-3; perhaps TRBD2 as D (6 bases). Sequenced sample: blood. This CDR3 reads CASVAAGRPDTQYF. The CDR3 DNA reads TGTGCCAGCGTAGCGGCAGGGCGCCCAGATACGCAGTATTTT.